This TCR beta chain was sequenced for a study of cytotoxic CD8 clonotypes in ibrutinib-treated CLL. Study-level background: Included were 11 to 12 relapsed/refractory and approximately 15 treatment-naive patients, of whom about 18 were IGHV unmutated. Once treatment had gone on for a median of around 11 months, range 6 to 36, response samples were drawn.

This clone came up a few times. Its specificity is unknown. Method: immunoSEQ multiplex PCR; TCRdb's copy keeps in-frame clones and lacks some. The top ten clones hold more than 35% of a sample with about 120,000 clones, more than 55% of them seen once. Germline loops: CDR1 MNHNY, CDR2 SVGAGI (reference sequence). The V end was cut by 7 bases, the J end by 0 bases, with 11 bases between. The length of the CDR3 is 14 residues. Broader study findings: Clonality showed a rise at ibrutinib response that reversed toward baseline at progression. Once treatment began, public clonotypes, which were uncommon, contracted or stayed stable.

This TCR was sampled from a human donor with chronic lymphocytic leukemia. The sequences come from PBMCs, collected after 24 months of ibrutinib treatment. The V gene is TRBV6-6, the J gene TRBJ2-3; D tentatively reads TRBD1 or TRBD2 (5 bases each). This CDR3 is CASTVGRSTDTQYF. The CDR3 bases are TGTGCCAGCACCGTGGGACGGAGCACAGATACGCAGTATTTT.